These 26 T cell receptor beta chains originate from one sample sequenced in a study of blood T cell repertoires in COVID-19. Profiled with immunoSEQ multiplex PCR; TCRdb holds only in-frame clones, not every one. The table records approximately 100,000 clones, approximately 82% of them present only once. The sequencing input was peripheral blood. All receptors come from a man between 65 and 80 years old with acute or convalescent COVID-19.

This chain joins TRBV28 and TRBJ1-2, with D possibly TRBD1 on 6 matching bases. V lost 6 bases and J lost 4, with 12 bases in between. CDR1 and CDR2 from the germline V gene are MDHEN and SYDVKM. CDR3 length: 13 amino acids. CDR3 sequence (DNA): TGTGCCAGCAGGTACAGGGATGGCTATGGCTACACCTTC. This codes for CASRYRDGYGYTF.

In this sample, this clone turned up once. The chain has TRBV30 and TRBJ1-2; D is ambiguous. The CDR3 extends over 14 amino acids. Germline loops: CDR1 GTSNPN, CDR2 SVGIG (reference sequence). V was trimmed by 1 base and J by 0 bases, leaving 9 bases between them. As DNA, the CDR3 is TGTGCCTGGAGTGACCTGGCGGCTAACTATGGCTACACCTTC. The encoded protein is CAWSDLAANYGYTF.

This chain uses TRBV9 with TRBJ2-1, with D possibly being TRBD2 (5 bases). From germline, CDR1 is SGDLS and CDR2 YYNGEE. CDR3 size: 15 residues. Trimming stripped 0 bases from V and 4 bases from J, with 11 bases between. The CDR3 sequence: CASSVAPRGYNEQFF. As DNA, the CDR3 is TGTGCCAGCAGCGTAGCCCCCCGGGGTTACAATGAGCAGTTCTTC. Together with reference TRBV9 and TRBJ2-1, the CDR3 gives the full variable domain: DSGVTQTPKHLITATGQRVTLRCSPRSGDLSVYWYQQSLDQGLQFLIQYYNGEERAKGNILERFSAQQFPDLHSELNLSSLELGDSALYFCASSVAPRGYNEQFFGPGTRLTVL.

A single count supports this clone. This sequence joins TRBV5-1 and TRBJ2-4, with 8 nucleotides matching TRBD1. V trimming: 4 bases; J trimming: 5 bases; junction bases outside the gene matches: 14. The CDR3 length is 17 residues. CDR1 is SGHRS, CDR2 YFSETQ, per germline. The CDR3 loop is CASSIEGGRGRENIQYF. CDR3 coding DNA: TGCGCCAGCAGCATCGAAGGTGGCAGGGGGCGCGAAAACATTCAGTACTTC.

The chain has TRBV30 and TRBJ2-7, with 9 bases lining up with TRBD1. The trim removed 1 base at V and 3 bases at J, leaving 10 bases unmatched. The CDR3 covers 16 residues. Looked up from germline, CDR1 is GTSNPN and CDR2 is SVGIG (reference sequence). CDR3 loop: CAWSGGDRDPLYEQYF. In nucleotides, the CDR3 is TGTGCCTGGAGTGGGGGGGACAGGGATCCCCTCTACGAGCAGTACTTC.

This rearrangement joins TRBV7-2 to TRBJ1-2; the D gene is possibly TRBD1 (5 bases). Germline CDR1 SGHTA, CDR2 FQGNSA. The CDR3 runs 14 residues. V lost 0 bases and J 2 bases, leaving 7 bases between the germline ends. The CDR3 DNA sequence: TGTGCCAGCAGCTTAGCGCGGACAAACTATGGCTACACCTTC. It codes for CASSLARTNYGYTF.

V is TRBV19 and J is TRBJ1-5; 7 bases are shared with TRBD1. The germline gives CDR1 LNHDA, CDR2 SQIVND (reference sequence). This CDR3 comprises 18 residues. Losses at the gene ends were 3 bases for V and 7 bases for J; bases not matched to a gene: 18. The CDR3 bases are TGTGCCAGTAGTATGAAGGCCCCGGGCAGGGGGTCGGGACAGCCCCAGCATTTT. Protein product: CASSMKAPGRGSGQPQHF. The full variable domain, completed using reference TRBV19 and TRBJ1-5, is DGGITQSPKYLFRKEGQNVTLSCEQNLNHDAMYWYRQDPGQGLRLIYYSQIVNDFQKGDIAEGYSVSREKKESFPLTVTSAQKNPTAFYLCASSMKAPGRGSGQPQHFGDGTRLSIL.

The V call is TRBV7-9, the J call TRBJ1-1; TRBD1 agrees at 9 bases. This CDR3 region has 16 residues. Germline assignment: CDR1 SEHNR and CDR2 FQNEAQ (reference sequence). Trimming cost V 0 bases and J 3 bases; bases outside gene matches: 5. CDR3 loop: CASSLATGGRDTEAFF. The CDR3 DNA reads TGTGCCAGCAGCTTAGCGACAGGGGGTAGGGACACTGAAGCTTTCTTT.

The chain links TRBV3-1 (or the pseudogene TRBV3-2) to TRBJ1-3; 7 positions agree with TRBD1. Germline V gene data show CDR1 as LGHDT and CDR2 as YNNKEL (reference sequence). The J segment lost 2 bases and the V segment lost 0 bases, leaving 1 base of the junction unmatched. The CDR3 sequence is 15 residues long. This CDR3 reads CASSQDTGAGNTIYF. CDR3 in DNA: TGTGCCAGCAGCCAAGATACAGGGGCTGGAAACACCATATATTTT.

This sequence joins TRBV28 and TRBJ2-3; 16 nucleotides align to TRBD2. The length of the CDR3 is 19 residues. Germline CDR1 is MDHEN and CDR2 is SYDVKM. V trimming: 5 bases; J trimming: 9 bases; junction bases outside the gene matches: 17. The CDR3 spells CASSPGLAGGEGFIETQYF. CDR3 sequence (DNA): TGTGCCAGCAGTCCGGGACTAGCGGGAGGGGAGGGTTTCATTGAGACGCAGTATTTT.

The chain carries TRBV19 and TRBJ1-2; D is unclear. Per germline, CDR1 LNHDA and CDR2 SQIVND (reference sequence). V gave up 7 bases and J gave up 0 bases, with 15 bases separating them. The CDR3 runs to 15 residues. This CDR3 is CASISKSITNYGYTF. DNA of the CDR3: TGTGCCAGTATCTCCAAGTCTATAACTAACTATGGCTACACCTTC.

This chain joins TRBV6-2 or TRBV6-3 and TRBJ2-5; TRBD1 might be the D (6 bases). Germline lookup yields CDR1 MNHEY and CDR2 SVGEGT. Trimming cost V 0 bases and J 2 bases, with 16 bases left between them. The length of the CDR3 is 17 residues. The CDR3 region has the DNA TGTGCCAGCAGTTACTCGTTTGGACAGATGCCTCAAGAGACCCAGTACTTC. It encodes CASSYSFGQMPQETQYF.

This clone occurred once. The CDR3 is CASRAGTANTEAFF. CDR3 sequence (DNA): TGTGCCAGCAGAGCCGGGACAGCGAACACTGAAGCTTTCTTT. The chain couples TRBV28 to TRBJ1-1; TRBD1 agrees at 7 bases. CDR1 and CDR2 from the germline V gene are MDHEN and SYDVKM. This CDR3 contains 14 residues. Trimming at V came to 6 bases and at J to 1 base, leaving 5 bases not matched to a gene.

The rearrangement joins TRBV14 to TRBJ2-3, with D perhaps matching TRBD1 (6 bases). Between the trimmed V and J ends, which lost 4 bases and 7 bases, there was a span of 21 bases. Germline loops: CDR1 SGHDN, CDR2 FVKESK. This CDR3 has 16 amino acids. The CDR3 region is CASSLPRTQGKHTQYF. The CDR3 nucleotides are TGTGCCAGCAGCCTTCCGAGGACCCAGGGGAAACATACGCAGTATTTT.

The chain combines TRBV12-3 or TRBV12-4 with TRBJ2-5; D uncertain. V lost 6 bases to trimming and J lost 4 bases, with 9 bases between them. The CDR3 runs to 12 residues. In nucleotides, the CDR3 is TGTGCCAGCAGACTGGGCCGAGAGACCCAGTACTTC. As protein: CASRLGRETQYF.

The chain combines TRBV3-1 (or the pseudogene TRBV3-2) with TRBJ1-5; tentatively, D is TRBD1 (6 bases). Germline-derived CDR1 and CDR2 are LGHDT and YNNKEL (reference sequence). Trimming stripped 4 bases from V and 9 bases from J, with 13 bases between. The CDR3 is 13 residues long. CDR3: CASSLDRSVPQHF. CDR3 bases: TGTGCCAGCAGCCTCGACAGGTCTGTGCCCCAGCATTTT.

The chain uses TRBV2 and TRBJ2-7, with D maybe TRBD1 (5 bases). This CDR3 spans 12 amino acids. The germline V gene has CDR1 SNHLY and CDR2 FYNNEI. DNA of the CDR3: TGTGCGGGCAGGGCCAGCTCCTACGAGCAGTACTTC. Translated: CAGRASSYEQYF.

The CDR3 nucleotides are TGTGCCAGCTCACCAGTGACAGGGGTTTCACCCCTCCACTTT. It codes for CASSPVTGVSPLHF. The gene calls are TRBV18 and TRBJ1-6; 8 bases line up with TRBD1. The CDR3 extends over 14 amino acids. Germline V CDR1 and CDR2: KGHSH, LQKENI. J lost 9 bases, V lost 2 bases, and 3 bases had no gene match.

The rearrangement uses TRBV2 and TRBJ1-5; 9 nucleotides line up with TRBD1. The CDR3 runs to 14 residues. Germline CDR1 reads SNHLY; CDR2 reads FYNNEI. The V and J ends lost 6 bases and 4 bases, in that order; junction bases with no gene match: 4. The DNA of the CDR3 is TGTGCCAGCAGAGGACAGGGGAGGAATCAGCCCCAGCATTTT. It translates to CASRGQGRNQPQHF.

The chain combines TRBV7-2 with TRBJ1-2; perhaps TRBD1 as D (5 bases). Germline-derived CDR1 and CDR2 are SGHTA and FQGNSA. Trimming cost V 1 base and J 2 bases, with 14 bases left between them. The CDR3 loop spans 16 amino acids. In nucleotides, the CDR3 is TGTGCCAGCAGCTTAGAGCCTGCAGGGATCAACTATGGCTACACCTTC. Its protein product is CASSLEPAGINYGYTF.

The chain is built from TRBV6-1 and TRBJ2-1; D not certain. Germline lookup yields CDR1 MNHNS and CDR2 SASEGT. The CDR3 runs to 15 residues. V was pared by 1 base and J by 0 bases, with 7 bases between. The CDR3: CASSEGALSYNEQFF. The DNA for the CDR3 is TGTGCCAGCAGTGAAGGTGCACTCTCCTACAATGAGCAGTTCTTC.

The chain carries TRBV5-6 and TRBJ2-1, with 14 bases matching TRBD2. V dropped 7 bases and J dropped 6; count of bases not matched to a gene: 15. Germline lookup yields CDR1 SGHDT and CDR2 YYEEEE. The CDR3 has 18 amino acids. CDR3 residues: CASLAAGTSGRGFNEQFF. CDR3 bases: TGTGCCAGCCTCGCGGCGGGGACTAGCGGGAGAGGGTTCAATGAGCAGTTCTTC.

In this sample, this clone turned up a few times. This chain links TRBV4-1 with TRBJ2-1, with a possible D match to TRBD1 (6 bases). Germline CDR1 and CDR2: MGHRA and YSYEKL. V was shortened by 0 bases and J by 2 bases, with 8 bases between the two germline ends. The CDR3 runs to 15 residues. CDR3 DNA sequence: TGCGCCAGCAGCCAAGATGACAGGCCCTACAATGAGCAGTTCTTC. This sequence encodes CASSQDDRPYNEQFF.

The J gene is TRBJ1-2, the V gene TRBV6-6; D gene unclear. V lost 0 bases, J lost 4 bases, and 12 bases lay in between. The CDR3 runs to 15 residues. CDR1 is MNHNY and CDR2 is SVGAGI in the germline V gene (reference sequence). For the CDR3, the DNA is TGTGCCAGCAGTTACTCTGGGCGGGCCTCCTATGGCTACACCTTC. Protein product: CASSYSGRASYGYTF.

This clone was observed once. This sequence joins TRBV2 and TRBJ2-1; 12 bases align to TRBD1. The V gene end was trimmed by 6 bases and the J gene end by 9 bases; junction bases not matched to a gene: 12. Germline CDR1 is SNHLY and CDR2 is FYNNEI. The CDR3 runs to 16 residues. The CDR3, as DNA: TGTGCCAGCAGGGGGCTTCCGGGACAGGGGGCACTTGAGCAGTTCTTC. Translated, it gives CASRGLPGQGALEQFF.

The sample holds a few counts of this clone. Here the CDR3 reads CASRGTGNAYNSPLHF. The CDR3, as DNA: TGTGCCAGTAGGGGGACAGGCAATGCGTATAATTCACCCCTCCACTTT. V gene TRBV19 combines with J gene TRBJ1-6; 8 nucleotides agree with TRBD1. J was trimmed by 4 bases and V by 6 bases; bases with no gene match: 8. Germline values: CDR1 LNHDA, CDR2 SQIVND (reference sequence). CDR3 length: 16 amino acids.